This entry features one T cell receptor beta chain sequence. The sample originates from a study of cytotoxic CD8 clonotypes in ibrutinib-treated CLL. Here immunoSEQ multiplex PCR was the method, and the copy in TCRdb shows in-frame clones only, minus some. The sample gives roughly 300,000 clones, 60% to 80% of which show up once; about 6% is in the top ten. V was cut by 3 bases and J by 6 bases, with 15 bases left in between. The germline CDR1 and CDR2 sequences are MNHEY and SMNVEV (reference sequence). There are 15 residues in the CDR3. The J gene is TRBJ2-1, the V gene TRBV27, with a tentative D call TRBD1 (5 bases). The sample here was PBMCs, taken at disease progression, from a patient treated with ibrutinib. This TCR came from a human donor with chronic lymphocytic leukemia. Here the CDR3 DNA reads TGTGCCAGCAGTTTCGACCATAACAGGCTCAATGAGCAGTTCTTC. Amino acid sequence: CASSFDHNRLNEQFF.